This entry lists 26 T cell receptor beta chains sequenced from one sample in a study of cytomegalovirus exposure and HLA in healthy donors. Use of 60 Vbeta and 13 Jbeta primers characterized the PCR. Measured with immunoSEQ multiplex PCR; TCRdb has only the in-frame clones, and not every one. Counted here are approximately 150,000 clones, more than 70% occurring once; the ten biggest clones make up more than 2.5%. The sequencing sample was made of PBMCs. The receptors shown here come from a man aged 40-49 years in good health and CMV-seronegative.

The J gene is TRBJ2-5, the V gene TRBV7-2; a weak D match, TRBD2 (5 bases). Germline assignment: CDR1 SGHTA and CDR2 FQGNSA. Trimming pared 5 bases from V and 8 bases from J, leaving 18 bases between. The CDR3 length is 14 residues. CDR3 sequence (DNA): TGTGCCAGCAGCGTCGGGGTTCCCAAGGATACCCAGTACTTC. Amino acid sequence: CASSVGVPKDTQYF.

The gene calls are TRBV7-2 and TRBJ2-5, with TRBD2 identical over 7 bases. In germline, CDR1 is SGHTA, CDR2 FQGNSA. This CDR3 spans 14 amino acids. V was clipped by 4 bases and J by 0 bases; unmatched bases: 2. CDR3 protein: CASSSGTNQETQYF. Here the CDR3 DNA reads TGTGCCAGCAGCTCCGGGACTAACCAAGAGACCCAGTACTTC.

This rearrangement joins TRBV7-3 to TRBJ1-6; no clear D. The CDR3 has 16 amino acids. The V end was cut by 5 bases, the J end by 7 bases, with 18 bases between. In germline, CDR1 is SGHTA, CDR2 FQGTGA. In DNA form, the CDR3 reads TGTGCCAGCAGCCAAAGCCCCCGGAGGACGAATTCACCCCTCCACTTT. Translating gives CASSQSPRRTNSPLHF.

V usage is TRBV27 and J usage is TRBJ2-3, with D perhaps matching TRBD2 (6 bases). The CDR3 has 15 residues. Germline loops: CDR1 MNHEY, CDR2 SMNVEV (reference sequence). V lost 1 base and J lost 6, with 14 bases in between. CDR3 region: CASSLWARRGDTQYF. DNA for the CDR3: TGTGCCAGCAGTTTATGGGCTCGGAGGGGTGATACGCAGTATTTT.

The rearrangement uses TRBV5-1 and TRBJ1-3; no firm D call. The CDR3 is 16 residues long. Trimming removed 0 bases at V and 0 bases at J, with 10 bases between. Germline assignment: CDR1 SGHRS and CDR2 YFSETQ. The CDR3 DNA reads as TGCGCCAGCAGCTTGGACCTACTGAGCTCTGGAAACACCATATATTTT. Residues: CASSLDLLSSGNTIYF.

The chain has TRBV11-2 and TRBJ2-7, with 10 nucleotides matching TRBD1. After removal of 4 bases from V and 1 base from J, the junction contained 16 bases not matched to a gene. Germline CDR1 and CDR2: SGHAT and FQNNGV. The CDR3 spans 19 residues. This chain's CDR3 is CASSSNNRDRGKGSYEQYF. As DNA, the CDR3 is TGTGCCAGCAGCTCGAACAACCGGGACAGGGGAAAGGGATCCTACGAGCAGTACTTC.

This clone has more than one count but fewer than ten. The same CDR3 arises from other DNA sequences in this sample as well. The chain links TRBV5-1 to TRBJ1-1; the D gene is possibly TRBD1 (6 bases). The CDR3 loop spans 14 amino acids. Trimming removed 0 bases at V and 0 bases at J, with 6 bases between. CDR1 is SGHRS and CDR2 is YFSETQ in the germline V gene. The CDR3 loop reads CASSLDRVNTEAFF. In DNA form, the CDR3 reads TGCGCCAGCAGCTTGGACAGGGTGAACACTGAAGCTTTCTTT. The full variable domain, rest sourced from reference TRBV5-1 and TRBJ1-1, is KAGVTQTPRYLIKTRGQQVTLSCSPISGHRSVSWYQQTPGQGLQFLFEYFSETQRNKGNFPGRFSGRQFSNSRSEMNVSTLELGDSALYLCASSLDRVNTEAFFGQGTRLTVV.

The chain is built from TRBV5-6 and TRBJ2-3, with 7 bases aligning to TRBD2. This CDR3 contains 14 residues. With 4 bases clipped from V and 3 bases from J, the junction kept 5 bases outside the gene matches. The germline V gene has CDR1 SGHDT and CDR2 YYEEEE. The CDR3 DNA reads TGTGCCAGCAGCCGATGGGGGGGTACAGATACGCAGTATTTT. Its protein is CASSRWGGTDTQYF.

V usage is TRBV29-1 and J usage is TRBJ2-1; possibly TRBD1 for D (6 bases). The V end lost 4 bases, the J end lost 5 bases, and 15 bases lay between the germline ends. This CDR3 spans 14 amino acids. Germline loops: CDR1 SQVTM, CDR2 ANQGSEA. The CDR3 region is CSVGGGDQDNEQFF. CDR3 DNA: TGCAGCGTTGGAGGGGGAGATCAGGACAATGAGCAGTTCTTC.

This chain uses TRBV5-4 with TRBJ2-5; 9 bases are shared with TRBD2. This CDR3 is 15 amino acids long. Germline loops: CDR1 SGHNT, CDR2 YYREEE (reference sequence). The V and J ends lost 4 bases and 2 bases, in that order; junction bases with no gene match: 6. The DNA of the CDR3 is TGTGCCAGCAGCCCGGCGGGGGGGCGGCAAGAGACCCAGTACTTC. Amino acids: CASSPAGGRQETQYF. Supplemented by reference TRBV5-4 and TRBJ2-5, the full variable domain reads ETGVTQSPTHLIKTRGQQVTLRCSSQSGHNTVSWYQQALGQGPQFIFQYYREEENGRGNFPPRFSGLQFPNYSSELNVNALELDDSALYLCASSPAGGRQETQYFGPGTRLLVL.

Comment on this clone: Other DNA variants within this sample encode the same CDR3. This rearrangement joins TRBV6-1 to TRBJ1-2; 10 bases agree with TRBD1. J was trimmed by 5 bases and V by 8 bases; bases with no gene match: 11. The CDR3 is 15 amino acids. Germline CDR1 reads MNHNS; CDR2 reads SASEGT. This CDR3 is CASGVRGQGRYGYTF. CDR3 DNA: TGTGCCAGCGGCGTCCGGGGACAGGGGAGGTATGGCTACACCTTC.

The rearrangement links TRBV7-8 to TRBJ1-1; D is unresolved. With 1 base removed from V and 7 bases from J, the gap between germline ends came to 16 bases. The CDR3 runs 15 residues. The germline V gene encodes CDR1 SGHVS and CDR2 FQNEAQ. CDR3 loop: CASSLVKLQVGEAFF. The CDR3 DNA sequence: TGTGCCAGCAGCTTAGTTAAGCTCCAAGTTGGTGAAGCTTTCTTT.

The V gene is TRBV11-3, the J gene TRBJ2-1, with TRBD1 identical over 8 bases. V lost 6 bases, J lost 1 base, and 5 bases stayed unmatched. Per germline, CDR1 SGHNT and CDR2 YENEEA. The CDR3 runs 15 residues. The CDR3 loop reads CASSPRQGSYNEQFF. CDR3 nucleotide sequence: TGTGCCAGCAGTCCGAGACAGGGGTCCTACAATGAGCAGTTCTTC.

The chain joins TRBV30 to TRBJ1-4; 8 bases map to TRBD1. The CDR3 totals 15 residues. V trimming: 1 base; J trimming: 1 base; junction bases outside the gene matches: 2. Germline V gives CDR1 GTSNPN, CDR2 SVGIG (reference sequence). CDR3 region: CAWSAGQGTNEKLFF. CDR3 DNA: TGTGCCTGGAGTGCCGGACAGGGAACTAATGAAAAACTGTTTTTT.

The rearrangement joins TRBV27 to TRBJ1-3; maybe TRBD1 (6 bases). Between the trimmed V and J ends, which lost 2 bases and 4 bases, there was a span of 15 bases. This CDR3 has 16 amino acids. Germline V gene lookup returns CDR1 MNHEY and CDR2 SMNVEV (reference sequence). Written as DNA, the CDR3 is TGTGCCAGCAGTTTAGGATCAGGGGCGCCCGGAAACACCATATATTTT. It specifies CASSLGSGAPGNTIYF.

The genes are TRBV5-1 and TRBJ2-2; no firm D call. The CDR3 contains 14 residues. CDR1 SGHRS and CDR2 YFSETQ come from the germline V gene. V was cut by 0 bases and J by 4 bases, with 7 bases left in between. The CDR3 coding sequence is TGCGCCAGCAGCTTGGCTTCCTCCACCGGGGAGCTGTTTTTT. This gives the protein CASSLASSTGELFF.

The chain combines TRBV7-9 with TRBJ1-1; D remains unclear. CDR1 and CDR2 from the germline V gene are SEHNR and FQNEAQ (reference sequence). V was pared by 1 base and J by 0 bases, with 6 bases between. CDR3 length equals 14 residues. The CDR3 protein is CASSLGALNTEAFF. The CDR3 DNA follows: TGTGCCAGCAGCTTAGGGGCGTTGAACACTGAAGCTTTCTTT.

The chain employs TRBV30 and TRBJ2-6; the D gene is possibly TRBD1 (5 bases). The CDR3 has 17 amino acids. Germline V gene sequence: CDR1 GTSNPN, CDR2 SVGIG (reference sequence). Trimming took 0 bases from V and 0 from J, leaving 12 bases between them. The CDR3 spells CAWSVTAGNSGANVLTF. The CDR3 DNA is TGTGCCTGGAGTGTAACCGCAGGGAACTCTGGGGCCAACGTCCTGACTTTC.

The chain has TRBV6-5 and TRBJ1-2; no firm D call. This CDR3 is 14 amino acids long. Trimming cost V 0 bases and J 4 bases, with 9 bases left between them. Germline V CDR1 and CDR2: MNHEY, SVGAGI. The CDR3 loop is CASSYSGRLYGYTF. In DNA, the CDR3 is TGTGCCAGCAGTTACTCTGGCAGGCTCTATGGCTACACCTTC.

This clone showed up just once. This chain uses TRBV29-1 with TRBJ1-1; D remains ambiguous. Trimming stripped 6 bases from V and 5 bases from J, with 16 bases between. CDR3 length equals 13 residues. From germline, CDR1 is SQVTM and CDR2 ANQGSEA. Here the CDR3 reads CSVHLGLRTEAFF. CDR3 nucleotides: TGCAGCGTCCACCTTGGTTTGAGGACTGAAGCTTTCTTT. Combining the CDR3 with reference TRBV29-1 and TRBJ1-1 gives the whole variable domain SAVISQKPSRDICQRGTSLTIQCQVDSQVTMMFWYRQQPGQSLTLIATANQGSEATYESGFVIDKFPISRPNLTFSTLTVSNMSPEDSSIYLCSVHLGLRTEAFFGQGTRLTVV.

This sequence joins TRBV6-5 and TRBJ1-1; D is uncertain. The germline V gene has CDR1 MNHEY and CDR2 SVGAGI. Trimming shortened V by 0 bases and J by 7 bases, and 12 bases separated the two germline ends. This CDR3 has 14 amino acids. CDR3 region: CASSYSTMANEAFF. In DNA, the CDR3 is TGTGCCAGCAGTTACTCTACCATGGCCAATGAAGCTTTCTTT.

The chain is built from TRBV10-3 and TRBJ1-1; maybe TRBD1 (5 bases). The V end lost 1 base, the J end lost 5 bases, and 17 bases lay between the germline ends. Looked up from germline, CDR1 is ENHRY and CDR2 is SYGVKD. CDR3 size: 16 residues. CDR3 sequence reads: CAISEFSHGGGTEAFF. CDR3 in DNA: TGTGCCATCAGTGAGTTTAGCCATGGGGGGGGAACTGAAGCTTTCTTT.

This clone occurred once. Other DNA sequences in the sample encode the same CDR3. The rearrangement joins TRBV5-1 to TRBJ2-1, with TRBD1 identical over 8 bases. V dropped 0 bases and J dropped 0; count of bases not matched to a gene: 2. Germline-derived CDR1 and CDR2 are SGHRS and YFSETQ. The CDR3 consists of 16 residues. The CDR3: CASSLEGQGSYNEQFF. CDR3 sequence (DNA): TGCGCCAGCAGCTTGGAAGGACAGGGCTCCTACAATGAGCAGTTCTTC.

The V call is TRBV5-6, the J call TRBJ1-1, with D perhaps TRBD1 (6 bases). V lost 4 bases, J lost 7 bases, and 14 bases lay in between. CDR1 and CDR2 from the germline V gene are SGHDT and YYEEEE. This CDR3 contains 13 residues. As DNA, the CDR3 is TGTGCCAGCAGCCACCGACAGGCCCGTGAAGCTTTCTTT. The encoded protein is CASSHRQAREAFF.

This rearrangement joins TRBV2 to TRBJ1-6; D is possibly TRBD1 (5 bases). CDR3 length: 16 amino acids. CDR1 is SNHLY, CDR2 FYNNEI, per germline. V lost 3 bases and J lost 0, with 9 bases in between. The CDR3, as DNA: TGTGCCAGCAGTGAGGGGCCAAGCTCCTATAATTCACCCCTCCACTTT. Its translation: CASSEGPSSYNSPLHF.

CDR3 coding DNA: TGTGCCAGCAGGGGGCAAGGTGAAAAACTGTTTTTT. Amino acids: CASRGQGEKLFF. J is TRBJ1-4 and V is TRBV27, with D perhaps matching TRBD1 (5 bases). The CDR3 runs to 12 residues. Trimming stripped 6 bases from V and 7 bases from J, with 9 bases between. CDR1 MNHEY and CDR2 SMNVEV come from the germline V gene (reference sequence).